This TCR beta chain appears in the sequencing data of a study of long-term antiretroviral therapy in people with HIV. Researchers report immunoSEQ v3.0 was run at survey level. Using immunoSEQ multiplex PCR, the repertoire was profiled, and TCRdb retains in-frame clones only, with some absent. The data show over 15,000 clones, with approximately 84% seen just once and roughly 8% held by the top ten. V lost 0 bases and J 5 bases, leaving 8 bases between the germline ends. The CDR3 sequence is 14 residues long. Looked up from germline, CDR1 is LGHNA and CDR2 is YNFKEQ. The origin of this receptor is a man younger than 30 with HIV. This specimen consisted of unsorted PBMCs, obtained 0.9 years after starting antiretroviral therapy. The gene calls are TRBV4-2 and TRBJ2-1; D call uncertain. CDR3: CASSQESGDNEQFF. The CDR3 bases are TGTGCCAGCAGCCAAGAATCTGGGGACAATGAGCAGTTCTTC.